Here is one T cell receptor (beta chain) with its context. Sequencing used immunoSEQ multiplex PCR; TCRdb keeps in-frame clones, though not all of them. The repertoire holds 7,500 to 10,000 clones, 89% seen once, with roughly 13% in the top ten. Enrollment shut out patients with autoimmune disease history or systemic immunosuppression. This specimen comes from a study of OX40 agonist ivuxolimab in advanced cancers. Study overall: Ivuxolimab, an antibody that agonizes OX40 (CD134), was administered to the patients.

The CDR3 consists of 14 residues. Trimming left V 2 bases short and J 8 bases short, with 12 bases between. The germline gives CDR1 SNHLY, CDR2 FYNNEI. The chain is built from TRBV2 and TRBJ1-4, with D perhaps matching TRBD1 (5 bases). This clonotype was sampled from an adult with an advanced solid tumor such as melanoma, head and neck, liver or kidney cancer. Specimen: CD4+ or CD8+ T cells sorted from blood, collected in a trial of the OX40 agonist ivuxolimab. The CDR3 is CASSERGIQEKLFF. The CDR3 DNA reads TGTGCCAGCAGTGAACGGGGGATCCAGGAAAAACTGTTTTTT.